This TCR beta chain originates from a study of follicular helper T cells after annual influenza vaccination. Study conclusions and caveats: Recurrent ICOS+CD38+ cTfh clonotypes included tetramer and AIM influenza-specific ones.

Regarding this clone: The antigen is unknown.

Specified time point: 2015-2016 season, 7 days after influenza vaccination. Before and after seasonal inactivated influenza vaccination, adults gave blood for sorting CD4 subsets for sequencing. Non-naive CD4+CXCR5+PD-1+ cTfh were sorted into ICOS+CD38+ and ICOS-CD38- fractions. Measured with immunoSEQ multiplex PCR; TCRdb has only the in-frame clones, and not every one. The sample has fewer than 5,000 clones; approximately 83% are singletons. The CDR3 spans 13 residues. Trimming removed 0 bases from V and 6 bases from J, with 7 bases in between. Germline V gene sequence: CDR1 SGHTA, CDR2 FQGTGA. The TCR comes from an adult who received the influenza vaccine. Sample: CXCR5+ CD38- circulating T follicular helper cells from blood, taken 7 days after influenza vaccination. Regarding subset: circulating Tfh, non-naive CD4+CXCR5+PD-1+ (ICOS+CD38+ or ICOS-CD38-). The gene calls are TRBV7-3 and TRBJ2-3; the D is unclear. The CDR3 DNA reads TGTGCCAGCAGCTTAACGCAAGGGGATACGCAGTATTTT. Its translation: CASSLTQGDTQYF.